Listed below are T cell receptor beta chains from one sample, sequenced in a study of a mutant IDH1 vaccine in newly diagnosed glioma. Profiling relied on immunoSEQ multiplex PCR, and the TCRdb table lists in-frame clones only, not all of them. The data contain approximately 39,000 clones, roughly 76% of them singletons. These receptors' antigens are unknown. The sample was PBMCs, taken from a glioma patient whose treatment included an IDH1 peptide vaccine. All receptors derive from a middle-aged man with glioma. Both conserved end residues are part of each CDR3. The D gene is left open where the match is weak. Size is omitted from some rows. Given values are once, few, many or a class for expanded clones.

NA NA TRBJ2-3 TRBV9 CASSATGDTQYF TGTGCCAGCAGCGCCACAGGGGATACGCAGTATTTT
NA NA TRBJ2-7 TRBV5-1 CASSLGPTPGYEQYF TGCGCCAGCAGCTTGGGTCCTACCCCGGGCTACGAGCAGTACTTC
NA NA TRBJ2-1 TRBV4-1 CASSQLRLIHEQFF TGCGCCAGCAGCCAGTTACGGCTAATCCATGAGCAGTTCTTC
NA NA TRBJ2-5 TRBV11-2 CASSPKETQYF TGTGCCAGCAGCCCCAAGGAGACCCAGTACTTC
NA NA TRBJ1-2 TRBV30 CAWNAHQSIPNYGYTF TGTGCCTGGAACGCTCACCAGAGCATCCCAAACTATGGCTACACCTTC
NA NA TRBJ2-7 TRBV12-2 CASRLGDSGTGEQYF TGTGCAAGTCGCTTGGGCGATAGCGGGACCGGAGAGCAGTACTTC
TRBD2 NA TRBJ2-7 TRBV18 CASSNLRTSGSNEQYF TGTGCCAGCTCCAACTTGAGGACTAGCGGGAGTAACGAGCAGTACTTC
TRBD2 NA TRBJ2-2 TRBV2 CASRVAGGRTGELFF TGTGCCAGCAGAGTAGCGGGGGGGCGCACCGGGGAGCTGTTTTTT
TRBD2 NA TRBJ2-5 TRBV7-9 CASSLFGTSGGAGQETQYF TGTGCCAGCAGCTTATTTGGGACTAGCGGGGGGGCCGGACAAGAGACCCAGTACTTC
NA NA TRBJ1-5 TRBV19 CASSMVSNQPQHF TGTGCCAGTAGTATGGTGAGCAATCAGCCCCAGCATTTT
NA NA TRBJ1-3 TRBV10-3 CAILRQDHSGNTIYF TGTGCCATCCTCCGACAGGACCACTCTGGAAACACCATATATTTT
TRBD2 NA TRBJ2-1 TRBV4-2 CASSHQAGGHNEQFF TGTGCCAGCAGCCACCAAGCGGGGGGGCACAATGAGCAGTTCTTC
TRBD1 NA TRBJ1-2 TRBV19 CASSPPGTGPYGGYTF TGTGCCAGTAGTCCGCCCGGGACAGGGCCCTATGGTGGCTACACCTTC
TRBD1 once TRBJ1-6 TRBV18 CASSPTLDRGAPLHF TGTGCCAGCTCACCCACTTTGGACAGGGGGGCTCCCCTCCACTTT
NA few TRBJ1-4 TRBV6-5 CASSYSALGEKLFF TGTGCCAGCAGTTACTCGGCCCTGGGGGAAAAACTGTTTTTT
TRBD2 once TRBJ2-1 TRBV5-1 CASTPGGMNEQFF TGCGCCAGCACCCCGGGAGGAATGAATGAGCAGTTCTTC
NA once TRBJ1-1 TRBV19 CASSISAQTNTEAFF TGTGCCAGTAGTATTTCGGCACAGACGAACACTGAAGCTTTCTTT
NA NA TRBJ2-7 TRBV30 CAWGALAQTAEQYF TGTGCCTGGGGGGCCTTAGCCCAGACCGCCGAGCAGTACTTC
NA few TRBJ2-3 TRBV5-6 CASSYPAGTQYF TGTGCCAGCAGCTACCCGGCCGGTACGCAGTATTTT
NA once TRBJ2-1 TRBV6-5 CASRKTSGEQFF TGTGCCAGCAGAAAGACCTCGGGTGAGCAGTTCTTC
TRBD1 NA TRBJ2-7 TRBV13 CASSSTGFEQYF TGTGCCAGCAGCTCGACAGGGTTCGAGCAGTACTTC
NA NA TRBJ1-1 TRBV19 CATKGLGQTNTEAFF TGTGCCACCAAAGGTCTTGGACAGACGAACACTGAAGCTTTCTTT
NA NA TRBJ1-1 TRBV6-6 CASSATVTEAFF TGTGCCAGCAGCGCAACAGTCACTGAAGCTTTCTTT
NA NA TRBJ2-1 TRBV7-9 CASSLYSPAFHEQFF TGTGCCAGCAGCTTATATAGCCCGGCGTTCCATGAGCAGTTCTTC
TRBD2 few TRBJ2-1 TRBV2 CASMTSGILYNEQFF TGTGCCAGCATGACTAGCGGGATACTCTACAATGAGCAGTTCTTC
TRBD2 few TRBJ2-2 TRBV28 CASSLAGAGTGELFF TGTGCCAGCAGTTTAGCGGGAGCGGGTACCGGGGAGCTGTTTTTT
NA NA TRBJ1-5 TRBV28 CASSPGPGTYQPQHF TGTGCCAGCAGTCCGGGGCCGGGGACGTACCAGCCCCAGCATTTT
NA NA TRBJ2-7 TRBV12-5 CASGSYAALGRGEQYF TGTGCTAGTGGTTCCTATGCTGCGCTCGGGCGGGGCGAGCAGTACTTC
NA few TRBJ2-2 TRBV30 CAFGGGGTGELFF TGTGCCTTCGGAGGGGGGGGCACCGGGGAGCTGTTTTTT
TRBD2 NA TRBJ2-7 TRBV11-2 CASRQPSGGSYEQYF TGTGCCAGCAGACAACCTAGCGGGGGGTCCTACGAGCAGTACTTC
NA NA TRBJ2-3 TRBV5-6 CASSGSLGTDTQYF TGTGCCAGCAGCGGCAGCCTGGGGACAGATACGCAGTATTTT
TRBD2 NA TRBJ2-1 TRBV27 CASSLLTGGLGTEQFF TGTGCCAGCAGTTTGCTAACGGGAGGGCTCGGTACGGAGCAGTTCTTC
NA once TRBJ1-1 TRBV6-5 CASSMGATNTEAFF TGTGCCAGCAGTATGGGAGCAACGAACACTGAAGCTTTCTTT
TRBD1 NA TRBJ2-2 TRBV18 CASSPSQGLAGELFF TGTGCCAGCTCACCATCACAGGGGTTGGCCGGGGAGCTGTTTTTT
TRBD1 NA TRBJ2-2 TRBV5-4 CASSLQGANTGELFF TGTGCCAGCAGCTTGCAGGGGGCAAACACCGGGGAGCTGTTTTTT
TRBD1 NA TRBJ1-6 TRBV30 CAWTGGGAYNSPLHF TGTGCCTGGACAGGGGGAGGTGCCTATAATTCACCCCTCCACTTT
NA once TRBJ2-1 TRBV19 CASTPFESLGNEQFF TGTGCCAGTACCCCTTTTGAGTCCCTTGGGAATGAGCAGTTCTTC
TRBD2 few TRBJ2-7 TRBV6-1 CASSERLAGAGEQYF TGTGCCAGCAGTGAAAGACTAGCGGGGGCAGGGGAGCAGTACTTC
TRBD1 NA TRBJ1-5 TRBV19 CASSFKGAHNQPQHF TGTGCCAGTAGTTTCAAGGGGGCCCACAATCAGCCCCAGCATTTT
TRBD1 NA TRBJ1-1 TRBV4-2 CASSQYGTVNTEAFF TGTGCCAGCAGCCAATACGGGACAGTGAACACTGAAGCTTTCTTT